Sequencing of this T cell receptor (beta chain) was carried out in a study of blood T cell repertoires in COVID-19. Study overall: The United States, Italy and Spain supplied acute and convalescent COVID-19 samples. T cells, B-cell-depleted T cells, or PBMCs supplied cDNA or gDNA.

The authors' processing: From reference gene primer amplification, estimates of nucleated cell counts were derived. Data came from immunoSEQ multiplex PCR; TCRdb stores just in-frame clones and leaves some out. The DNA gave D and trimming, while V, J and clone size come from that table. There are about 64,000 clones in the sample; approximately 90% occur only once, and 3.2% lies in the top ten. V shed 3 bases and J shed 0 bases, with 8 bases lying between them. This CDR3 is 14 amino acids long. CDR1 is LNHDA and CDR2 is SQIVND in the germline V gene (reference sequence). Sequencing was carried out using peripheral blood. This chain uses TRBV19 with TRBJ1-1; a weak D match, TRBD1 (5 bases). The sequence was obtained from a man in his forties or fifties with active COVID-19. In DNA form, the CDR3 reads TGTGCCAGTAGTATTACAGGCTTGAACACTGAAGCTTTCTTT. This codes for CASSITGLNTEAFF. The complete variable domain, with remaining parts taken from reference TRBV19 and TRBJ1-1, reads DGGITQSPKYLFRKEGQNVTLSCEQNLNHDAMYWYRQDPGQGLRLIYYSQIVNDFQKGDIAEGYSVSREKKESFPLTVTSAQKNPTAFYLCASSITGLNTEAFFGQGTRLTVV.